The 29 T cell receptor beta chains below were found in one sample sequenced in a study of CXCR3-negative and CXCR3-positive naive CD8 T cells. The TRB cDNA libraries were prepared by 5' RACE with UMI labels. TCRdb reprocessed the 5' RACE reads and stores each CDR3 protein as one record, lacking DNA. The ten most abundant clones cover approximately 0.46% of a sample with 150,000 or so distinct CDR3 sequences. Sequencing was carried out using naive CXCR3- CD8+ T cells from blood. The subset: CD45RO-CCR7+CD27+CD95- naive CD8+ T cells lacking CXCR3 (TNR3-). These receptors were obtained from a human donor in good health. Some clones in this sample may be carry-over from other donors' samples.

The V and J genes are TRBV7-7 and TRBJ2-3; the TCRdb D gene call, TRBD2, has no DNA to confirm it. This CDR3 is built from 15 residues. Germline CDR1 is SSHAT and CDR2 is FNYEAQ (reference sequence). The CDR3: CASSLVLAGPDTQYF.

The CDR3 sequence: CSVATSGYEQYF. V and J are TRBV29-1 and TRBJ2-7; TCRdb's D gene call, TRBD2, goes unchecked for lack of DNA. Per the germline V gene, CDR1 is SQVTM and CDR2 is ANQGSEA. The CDR3 runs to 12 residues.

This chain joins TRBV7-6 and TRBJ1-2; without DNA, the TCRdb call of TRBD1 cannot be checked. The CDR3 spans 13 residues. Looked up from germline, CDR1 is SGHVS and CDR2 is FNYEAQ. The CDR3 loop reads CASSLGQGFGYTF.

The rearrangement uses TRBV7-9 and TRBJ2-7; TCRdb's D gene call, TRBD2, goes unchecked for lack of DNA. CDR1 is SEHNR, CDR2 FQNEAQ, per germline (reference sequence). CDR3 length equals 17 residues. CDR3 sequence reads: CASSSSGGRTSSYEQYF.

V usage is TRBV29-1 and J usage is TRBJ2-7. The CDR3 sequence is 13 residues long. Per the germline V gene, CDR1 is SQVTM and CDR2 is ANQGSEA. The CDR3 reads CSVVAGVAYEQYF.

This rearrangement joins TRBV9 to TRBJ2-3; absent DNA, TCRdb's TRBD1 call cannot be checked. The CDR3 extends over 15 amino acids. Germline V gene sequence: CDR1 SGDLS, CDR2 YYNGEE. The CDR3 sequence: CASSVVGVSTDTQYF.

The rearrangement uses TRBV29-1 and TRBJ2-7; with no DNA, the TCRdb D assignment of TRBD1 cannot be verified. CDR1 is SQVTM and CDR2 is ANQGSEA in the germline V gene. The CDR3 extends over 14 amino acids. The CDR3 sequence is CSVEGGTGSYEQYF.

The chain links TRBV3-1 to TRBJ2-7. CDR3 length equals 13 residues. CDR1 and CDR2 from the germline V gene are LGHDT and YNNKEL (reference sequence). The CDR3: CASSQGGLYEQYF.

This CDR3 reads CASSYTGTGFWEQYF. The chain links TRBV5-5 to TRBJ2-7; TCRdb names TRBD1, which stays unverified in the absence of DNA. Germline assignment: CDR1 SGHKS and CDR2 YYEKEE (reference sequence). The CDR3 spans 15 residues. Full variable domain (rest looked up from reference TRBV5-5 and TRBJ2-7): DAGVTQSPTHLIKTRGQQVTLRCSPISGHKSVSWYQQVLGQGPQFIFQYYEKEERGRGNFPDRFSARQFPNYSSELNVNALLLGDSALYLCASSYTGTGFWEQYFGPGTRLTVT.

V gene TRBV6-8 combines with J gene TRBJ2-4. This CDR3 has 13 residues. Germline-derived CDR1 and CDR2 are MNHGY and SAAAGT. CDR3 protein: CASSYVAKNIQYF.

The chain has TRBV3-1 and TRBJ2-5; TCRdb names TRBD1, which stays unverified in the absence of DNA. CDR1 is LGHDT, CDR2 YNNKEL, per germline (reference sequence). This CDR3 is 15 amino acids long. CDR3 in amino acids: CASSPGTTNQETQYF.

V is TRBV9 and J is TRBJ2-1; TCRdb's D gene call, TRBD1, goes unchecked for lack of DNA. The CDR3 loop spans 14 amino acids. Per germline, CDR1 SGDLS and CDR2 YYNGEE. CDR3 in amino acids: CASSLGPPYNEQFF.

The chain couples TRBV12-3 or TRBV12-4 to TRBJ2-7; lacking DNA, the TRBD1 call made by TCRdb goes unchecked. The CDR3 runs 14 residues. The CDR3 here is CASSLTGKTYEQYF.

The chain carries TRBV27 and TRBJ1-1; as DNA is missing, the TRBD1 call by TCRdb cannot be tested. From germline, CDR1 is MNHEY and CDR2 SMNVEV (reference sequence). The CDR3 totals 14 residues. The CDR3: CASRALTALPEAFF.

The rearrangement joins TRBV29-1 to TRBJ1-1. This CDR3 is built from 11 residues. The germline gives CDR1 SQVTM, CDR2 ANQGSEA. The chain's CDR3 is CTVQEDTEAFF.

The rearrangement joins TRBV7-3 to TRBJ2-2. CDR3 size: 14 residues. CDR1 and CDR2 (germline): SGHTA, FQGTGA. This chain's CDR3 is CASSLEGYTGELFF.

The V call is TRBV7-2, the J call TRBJ2-3; TCRdb's D call of TRBD2 is untestable without DNA. The CDR3 length is 17 residues. CDR1 and CDR2 (germline): SGHTA, FQGNSA. CDR3 sequence reads: CASSFRWTSGNTDTQYF.

The rearrangement joins TRBV6-5 to TRBJ2-7; TCRdb gives TRBD1 as the D gene, but with no DNA this cannot be confirmed. The CDR3 has 13 amino acids. The germline gives CDR1 MNHEY, CDR2 SVGAGI. The CDR3 sequence: CASSYRGFNEQYF.

The rearrangement joins TRBV7-3 to TRBJ1-1; the D call from TCRdb, TRBD1, cannot be confirmed without DNA. CDR3 length: 12 residues. Germline-derived CDR1 and CDR2 are SGHTA and FQGTGA. The CDR3 reads CASRGVNTEAFF.

The V and J genes are TRBV2 and TRBJ2-7. Germline loops: CDR1 SNHLY, CDR2 FYNNEI. This CDR3 has 15 residues. The CDR3 reads CASSEGSGGSYEQYF.

V is TRBV7-9 and J is TRBJ1-1; lacking DNA, the TRBD1 call made by TCRdb goes unchecked. The CDR3 loop spans 16 amino acids. Germline values: CDR1 SEHNR, CDR2 FQNEAQ (reference sequence). CDR3 protein: CASSLVGQGENTEAFF.

The chain combines TRBV9 with TRBJ1-1. CDR3 size: 13 residues. The germline V gene encodes CDR1 SGDLS and CDR2 YYNGEE. CDR3 region: CASAQGLNTEAFF.

The chain has TRBV19 and TRBJ1-1. CDR1 is LNHDA, CDR2 SQIVND, per germline (reference sequence). The CDR3 sequence is 13 residues long. The CDR3 spells CASSFGMNTEAFF.

The CDR3 reads CASSWGQATEQYF. V and J are TRBV12-3 or TRBV12-4 and TRBJ2-7; TCRdb calls TRBD1, which cannot be checked without DNA. CDR3 size: 13 residues.

The J gene is TRBJ2-7, the V gene TRBV5-5; TCRdb indicates TRBD2, and absent DNA this call remains unverified. This CDR3 spans 12 amino acids. Germline V gives CDR1 SGHKS, CDR2 YYEKEE (reference sequence). CDR3 sequence reads: CASSDQGGEQYF.

The chain is built from TRBV7-9 and TRBJ2-7; TCRdb's assignment of TRBD2 cannot be checked, as there is no DNA. The CDR3 contains 18 residues. Germline CDR1 is SEHNR and CDR2 is FQNEAQ (reference sequence). CDR3 region: CASSPRLAGGPATYEQYF.

The J gene is TRBJ2-7, the V gene TRBV29-1; as DNA is missing, the TRBD1 call by TCRdb cannot be tested. Germline lookup yields CDR1 SQVTM and CDR2 ANQGSEA. The CDR3 is 14 residues long. The CDR3 is CSVPLPGEPYEQYF.

The chain couples TRBV12-3 or TRBV12-4 to TRBJ2-3; TCRdb gives TRBD2 as the D gene, but with no DNA this cannot be confirmed. The CDR3 length is 20 residues. The CDR3 protein is CASSLALFREGFSGTDTQYF.

The chain is built from TRBV29-1 and TRBJ2-7; TCRdb names TRBD2, which stays unverified in the absence of DNA. The V gene's germline CDR1 is SQVTM and CDR2 ANQGSEA. The CDR3 sequence is 15 residues long. CDR3 region: CSVAGGLAASYEQYF.